What follows is one T cell receptor beta chain and its context. This sample is drawn from a study of blood T cell repertoires in COVID-19. Study in general: Samples of COVID-19 (acute and convalescent) were obtained from the United States, Italy and Spain. T cells, B-cell-depleted T cells, or PBMCs provided the cDNA or gDNA that served as material.

The germline V gene encodes CDR1 MRHNA and CDR2 SNTAGT. CDR3 length: 20 residues. V lost 0 bases, J lost 2 bases, and 12 bases stayed unmatched. The authors' processing: Amplifying reference gene primers gave estimates of nucleated cell counts. The protocol was immunoSEQ multiplex PCR, while the TCRdb copy is restricted to in-frame clones and leaves out a portion. V and J calls and clone size are given by that table; D and trimming were obtained from the DNA. The top ten clones hold under 2% of a sample with under 200,000 clones, around nine tenths of them seen once. The sequence was collected from a man between 18 and 29 years old with active or convalescent COVID-19. The sample was peripheral blood. This rearrangement joins TRBV6-4 to TRBJ2-3, with TRBD2 matching over 12 bases. The CDR3 bases are TGTGCCAGCAGTGACTCGTGTCTAGCGGGGGGGTTGACAAACACAGATACGCAGTATTTT. As protein: CASSDSCLAGGLTNTDTQYF.